This record looks at one T cell receptor beta chain sequence and its context. Its target is not known. Profiling relied on immunoSEQ multiplex PCR, and the TCRdb table lists in-frame clones only, not all of them. The sample carries fewer than 20,000 clones, around 72% recorded once. The entry originates in a study of tumor-infiltrating lymphocytes in localized non-small cell lung cancer. As for the study in general: From each patient, both tumor and uninvolved lung, non-adjacent to tumor, were sampled. The study's findings and limits: T-cell fraction did not differ between immunotypes IM1 and IM2. TCR sequencing covered a subset of patients with enough tissue. Different pieces of the same tissue were used for each assay.

This CDR3 is built from 16 residues. Trimming removed 0 bases from V and 2 bases from J, with 8 bases in between. The V gene's germline CDR1 is MRHNA and CDR2 SNTAGT. V and J are TRBV6-4 and TRBJ2-6, with D unclear. The sample was lung tumor tissue. The receptor comes from a human donor with non-small cell lung cancer. The CDR3 DNA reads TGTGCCAGCAGTGACTCGATTGCAACTGGGGCCAACGTCCTGACTTTC. It codes for CASSDSIATGANVLTF.